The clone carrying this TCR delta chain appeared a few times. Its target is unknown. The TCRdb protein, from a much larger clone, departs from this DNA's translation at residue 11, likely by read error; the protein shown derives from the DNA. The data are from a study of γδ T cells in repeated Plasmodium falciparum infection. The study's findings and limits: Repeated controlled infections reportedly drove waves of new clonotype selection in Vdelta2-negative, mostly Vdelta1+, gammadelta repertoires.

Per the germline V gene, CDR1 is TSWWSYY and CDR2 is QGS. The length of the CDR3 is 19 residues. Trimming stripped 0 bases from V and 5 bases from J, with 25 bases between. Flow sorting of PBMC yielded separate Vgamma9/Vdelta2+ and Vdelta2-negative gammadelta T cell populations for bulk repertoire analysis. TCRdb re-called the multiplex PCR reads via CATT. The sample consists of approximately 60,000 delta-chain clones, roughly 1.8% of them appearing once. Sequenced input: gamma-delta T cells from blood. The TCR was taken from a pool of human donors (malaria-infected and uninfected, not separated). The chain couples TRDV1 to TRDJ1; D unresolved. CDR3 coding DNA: TGTGCTCTTGGGGAACTAGGCTTTCTACGAGCCCCTGGTATGGATAAACTCATCTTT. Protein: CALGELGFLRAPGMDKLIF.